Following are 30 T cell receptor beta chains from one sample sequenced in a study of Ad26.COV2.S vaccination and SARS-CoV-2 variants. Specified treatment: roughly 19 received Ad26.COV2.S at low or high dose, single or two shots; roughly five received placebo; per-sample allocation not given. Day 63 following the first vaccine or placebo injection was when the samples were taken. The data were produced by immunoSEQ multiplex PCR, yet TCRdb's version contains in-frame clones alone and is incomplete. The sample holds some 420,000 clones; approximately 87% are singletons and the top ten take 3.5% to 4%. This specimen consisted of peripheral blood, obtained in a trial of Ad26.COV2.S vaccine versus placebo. These receptors came from a person aged 18 to 59 who received the Ad26.COV2.S COVID-19 vaccine or a placebo.

The genes are TRBV30 and TRBJ2-7, with 8 nucleotides matching TRBD1. J was trimmed by 1 base and V by 1 base; bases with no gene match: 12. This CDR3 has 17 residues. From germline, CDR1 is GTSNPN and CDR2 SVGIG (reference sequence). The CDR3: CAWSGLLPGQVSYEQYF. The CDR3 DNA reads TGTGCCTGGAGTGGTTTATTGCCGGGACAGGTGTCCTACGAGCAGTACTTC.

Worth noting for this clone: The sample holds other DNA sequences that translate to the same CDR3. The V and J genes are TRBV7-3 and TRBJ1-1, with D perhaps TRBD1 (6 bases). Germline assignment: CDR1 SGHTA and CDR2 FQGTGA. The CDR3 contains 13 residues. V was cut by 5 bases and J by 2 bases, with 9 bases left in between. CDR3 sequence (DNA): TGTGCCAGCAGCCTACAGGGTAACACTGAAGCTTTCTTT. As protein: CASSLQGNTEAFF.

The chain is built from TRBV4-1 and TRBJ2-1, with TRBD2 matching 16 bases. The CDR3 contains 20 residues. CDR1 is MGHRA, CDR2 YSYEKL, per germline. The V gene end was trimmed by 1 base and the J gene end by 4 bases; junction bases not matched to a gene: 10. CDR3 protein: CASSQVYTPGLAGGYNEQFF. CDR3 bases: TGCGCCAGCAGCCAAGTTTATACCCCGGGACTAGCGGGGGGGTACAATGAGCAGTTCTTC.

This clone was observed a few times. The CDR3 protein is CASSARGGHFTEAFF. Here the CDR3 DNA reads TGTGCCAGCAGTGCCAGGGGGGGCCATTTCACTGAAGCTTTCTTT. This rearrangement joins TRBV25-1 to TRBJ1-1; 7 bases match TRBD1. From germline, CDR1 is MGHDK and CDR2 SYGVNS. The CDR3 extends over 15 amino acids. V lost 4 bases, J lost 4 bases, and 9 bases stayed unmatched.

CDR3 in DNA: TGTGCCAGCAGCCTTTGGGGGCAGGGGGCATTTGGCTACACCTTC. As protein: CASSLWGQGAFGYTF. The V call is TRBV11-2, the J call TRBJ1-2; TRBD1 agrees at 8 bases. CDR3 length: 15 residues. V lost 5 bases and J lost 7; bases outside the gene matches: 12. Germline lookup yields CDR1 SGHAT and CDR2 FQNNGV.

CDR3 residues: CASSTGTPPGKLFF. The CDR3, as DNA: TGTGCCAGCAGCACCGGCACCCCCCCCGGAAAACTGTTTTTT. This chain joins TRBV6-5 and TRBJ1-4, with unresolved D. There are 14 residues in the CDR3. Deletions cut 6 bases from V and 10 bases from J, with 18 bases between. The germline CDR1 and CDR2 sequences are MNHEY and SVGAGI.

The chain links TRBV6-5 to TRBJ2-1, with D unclear. The germline gives CDR1 MNHEY, CDR2 SVGAGI. The CDR3 has 14 amino acids. Deletions cut 3 bases from V and 1 base from J, with 7 bases between. The CDR3 coding sequence is TGTGCCAGCAGTTATGGGGTGTCCTACAATGAGCAGTTCTTC. The encoded protein is CASSYGVSYNEQFF.

V and J are TRBV7-8 and TRBJ2-5, with a weak D call TRBD2 (7 bases). Trimming pared 1 base from V and 5 bases from J, leaving 14 bases between. The germline V gene encodes CDR1 SGHVS and CDR2 FQNEAQ. The CDR3 covers 15 residues. The CDR3 coding sequence is TGTGCCAGCAGCTTAGTTGGCGGGGGCGGGGAGACCCAGTACTTC. Translation gives CASSLVGGGGETQYF.

For the CDR3, the DNA is TGCATCACGGTGCGGGGGGATACGCAGTATTTT. The encoded protein is CITVRGDTQYF. V usage is TRBV20-1 and J usage is TRBJ2-3, with 7 bases identical to TRBD2. The V gene's germline CDR1 is DFQATT and CDR2 SNEGSKA (reference sequence). The CDR3 totals 11 residues.

The chain joins TRBV5-5 to TRBJ2-7, with a tentative D call TRBD2 (6 bases). There are 17 residues in the CDR3. Trimming pared 0 bases from V and 1 base from J, leaving 17 bases between. Germline CDR1 is SGHKS and CDR2 is YYEKEE (reference sequence). The CDR3 coding sequence is TGTGCCAGCAGCTTGGCCGCACCCACGGCGGGGTCCTACGAGCAGTACTTC. Amino acid sequence: CASSLAAPTAGSYEQYF.

The V call is TRBV6-4, the J call TRBJ2-5, with 9 bases matching TRBD2. There are 19 residues in the CDR3. The V gene end was trimmed by 6 bases and the J gene end by 3 bases; junction bases not matched to a gene: 20. Germline V CDR1 and CDR2: MRHNA, SNTAGT. The CDR3 loop reads CASSPRYWRGGRGEETQYF. In DNA, the CDR3 is TGTGCCAGCAGCCCACGGTACTGGCGGGGGGGCCGAGGAGAAGAGACCCAGTACTTC.

The gene calls are TRBV6-5 and TRBJ2-2; either TRBD1 or TRBD2 may fit D (5 bases each). Trimming took 0 bases from V and 6 from J, leaving 14 bases between them. CDR1 and CDR2 from the germline V gene are MNHEY and SVGAGI. The CDR3 sequence is 16 residues long. DNA for the CDR3: TGTGCCAGCAGTTACTCGACGAGGGGCCGGGCCGGGGAGCTGTTTTTT. Encoded protein: CASSYSTRGRAGELFF.

This chain links TRBV7-3 with TRBJ2-1; maybe TRBD2 (6 bases). V lost 2 bases and J lost 2, with 10 bases in between. CDR1 and CDR2 (germline): SGHTA, FQGTGA. The CDR3 runs 15 residues. CDR3 residues: CASSLGGSPYNEQFF. The CDR3 DNA follows: TGTGCCAGCAGCTTAGGGGGGTCGCCCTACAATGAGCAGTTCTTC.

The rearrangement joins TRBV24-1 to TRBJ2-4; D is unresolved. V was pared by 5 bases and J by 1 base, with 11 bases between. The CDR3 has 15 amino acids. CDR1 is KGHDR, CDR2 SFDVKD, per germline. The CDR3 spells CATSVLHVAKNIQYF. The CDR3 DNA reads as TGTGCCACCAGTGTACTCCATGTTGCCAAAAACATTCAGTACTTC.

The chain couples TRBV2 to TRBJ2-1; D gene unclear. Trimming cost V 7 bases and J 16 bases, with 20 bases left between them. The germline CDR1 and CDR2 sequences are SNHLY and FYNNEI. This CDR3 comprises 12 residues. The CDR3 sequence is CASTYGPHAHFF. The CDR3 DNA is TGTGCCAGCACCTACGGACCTCACGCCCACTTCTTC. The full variable domain, rest sourced from reference TRBV2 and TRBJ2-1, is EPEVTQTPSHQVTQMGQEVILRCVPISNHLYFYWYRQILGQKVEFLVSFYNNEISEKSEIFDDQFSVERPDGSNFTLKIRSTKLEDSAMYFCASTYGPHAHFFGPGTRLTVL.

The chain joins TRBV4-1 to TRBJ2-3, with TRBD1 matching over 9 bases. The CDR3 is made up of 17 amino acids. Germline V CDR1 and CDR2: MGHRA, YSYEKL. V shed 6 bases, J shed 4 bases, and the junction held 14 bases outside the gene matches. CDR3 nucleotide sequence: TGCGCCAGCAGTCCAAGAAGACAGGGGGTTATGGCAGATACGCAGTATTTT. Protein sequence: CASSPRRQGVMADTQYF.

The V gene is TRBV6-6, the J gene TRBJ2-2; no clear D gene. Germline V gene lookup returns CDR1 MNHNY and CDR2 SVGAGI (reference sequence). The CDR3 is 14 amino acids. V lost 2 bases and J lost 7, with 11 bases in between. The CDR3 region is CASSYKAVSGELFF. CDR3 coding DNA: TGTGCCAGCAGTTACAAGGCGGTGAGCGGGGAGCTGTTTTTT.

The chain couples TRBV20-1 to TRBJ2-1; no firm D call. Germline CDR1 reads DFQATT; CDR2 reads SNEGSKA (reference sequence). The CDR3 spans 15 residues. V was shortened by 5 bases and J by 0 bases, with 14 bases between the two germline ends. The chain's CDR3 is CSAGEEWASYNEQFF. The CDR3 region has the DNA TGCAGTGCTGGTGAGGAGTGGGCCTCCTACAATGAGCAGTTCTTC.

A note on this clone: Other DNA sequences in this sample translate to the same CDR3. CDR3 residues: CASSVGAGASYEQYF. The CDR3 bases are TGTGCCAGCAGCGTAGGGGCGGGGGCCTCCTACGAGCAGTACTTC. The chain combines TRBV9 with TRBJ2-7; perhaps TRBD2 as D (7 bases). Trimming took 0 bases from V and 0 from J, leaving 10 bases between them. The CDR3 has 15 residues. Germline CDR1 SGDLS, CDR2 YYNGEE.

The DNA of the CDR3 is TGTGCCAGCGTCCAGGCGAGCTCCTACAATGAGCAGTTCTTC. Translating gives CASVQASSYNEQFF. The V call is TRBV18, the J call TRBJ2-1; D not resolved. V lost 8 bases, J lost 0 bases, and 11 bases lay in between. Germline assignment: CDR1 KGHSH and CDR2 LQKENI. This CDR3 is 14 amino acids long.

The chain employs TRBV5-1 and TRBJ2-7, with D tentatively TRBD2 (6 bases). Trimming pared 4 bases from V and 3 bases from J, leaving 17 bases between. The germline gives CDR1 SGHRS, CDR2 YFSETQ. CDR3 length equals 15 residues. The CDR3 DNA reads as TGCGCCAGCAGCGGCGGGACGGCGGAGGGCTACGAGCAGTACTTC. Translation gives CASSGGTAEGYEQYF.

The chain uses TRBV6-2 or TRBV6-3 and TRBJ1-1, with 11 nucleotides matching TRBD1. The CDR3 loop spans 13 amino acids. V gave up 5 bases and J gave up 8 bases; unmatched junction bases: 4. Germline CDR1 reads MNHEY; CDR2 reads SVGEGT. The chain's CDR3 is CASSTGQGAEAFF. Written as DNA, the CDR3 is TGTGCCAGCAGTACCGGACAGGGGGCAGAAGCTTTCTTT.

V is TRBV6-2 or TRBV6-3 and J is TRBJ1-1; TRBD1 might be the D (6 bases). The length of the CDR3 is 15 residues. Germline V gene data show CDR1 as MNHEY and CDR2 as SVGEGT. V lost 6 bases and J lost 1, with 15 bases in between. The CDR3 bases are TGTGCCAGCAGCTTCGGGGGGCCCCCGAACACTGAAGCTTTCTTT. Its protein is CASSFGGPPNTEAFF.

This chain joins TRBV19 and TRBJ2-6; D remains ambiguous. V lost 0 bases to trimming and J lost 2 bases, with 8 bases between them. This CDR3 spans 16 amino acids. Germline CDR1 LNHDA, CDR2 SQIVND (reference sequence). The CDR3: CASSIDPWTGANVLTF. CDR3 sequence (DNA): TGTGCCAGTAGTATAGATCCGTGGACTGGGGCCAACGTCCTGACTTTC.

The chain has TRBV24-1 and TRBJ2-7; 8 nucleotides agree with TRBD2. V shed 5 bases, J shed 0 bases, and the junction held 11 bases outside the gene matches. The CDR3 is 17 amino acids. Germline V gives CDR1 KGHDR, CDR2 SFDVKD. Here the CDR3 reads CATSGLSTSGVSYEQYF. DNA of the CDR3: TGTGCCACCAGTGGGTTATCCACTAGCGGTGTCTCCTACGAGCAGTACTTC.

The V call is TRBV5-4, the J call TRBJ2-3; 8 nucleotides line up with TRBD2. This CDR3 contains 15 residues. Trimming cost V 3 bases and J 7 bases; bases outside gene matches: 10. Looked up from germline, CDR1 is SGHNT and CDR2 is YYREEE (reference sequence). CDR3 residues: CASSYMSGGPNTQYF. CDR3 sequence (DNA): TGTGCCAGCAGCTACATGTCGGGGGGGCCGAATACGCAGTATTTT.

The chain is built from TRBV4-1 and TRBJ1-6; D might be TRBD1 (6 bases). Germline V gene sequence: CDR1 MGHRA, CDR2 YSYEKL. V gave up 1 base and J gave up 13 bases, with 20 bases separating them. The CDR3 is 16 residues long. CDR3 in amino acids: CASSQVGHRSLEPLHF. In nucleotides, the CDR3 is TGCGCCAGCAGCCAAGTGGGACACCGAAGCCTGGAGCCCCTCCACTTT.

The chain recombines TRBV9 with TRBJ1-5; D call uncertain. The CDR3 covers 13 residues. CDR1 and CDR2 (germline): SGDLS, YYNGEE. Trimming took 1 base from V and 7 from J, leaving 9 bases between them. The CDR3 region is CASSVPRKQPQHF. CDR3 bases: TGTGCCAGCAGCGTACCGCGGAAGCAGCCCCAGCATTTT.

The genes are TRBV9 and TRBJ2-5; D remains ambiguous. The CDR3 runs 16 residues. V was shortened by 0 bases and J by 5 bases, with 17 bases between the two germline ends. Per the germline V gene, CDR1 is SGDLS and CDR2 is YYNGEE. CDR3 nucleotides: TGTGCCAGCAGCGTAGCGCCAGCGCCGCCCTCGGAGACCCAGTACTTC. It yields the protein CASSVAPAPPSETQYF.

The rearrangement joins TRBV2 to TRBJ2-3; 7 positions agree with TRBD1. Germline V CDR1 and CDR2: SNHLY, FYNNEI. The V gene end was trimmed by 6 bases and the J gene end by 1 base; junction bases not matched to a gene: 7. This CDR3 comprises 15 residues. The CDR3 protein is CASRKRQGRTDTQYF. The DNA for the CDR3 is TGTGCCAGCAGGAAAAGACAGGGACGCACAGATACGCAGTATTTT.